Sequencing of this T cell receptor beta chain was carried out in a study of blood T cell repertoires in COVID-19. The repertoire was sequenced with immunoSEQ multiplex PCR; TCRdb's copy has only in-frame clones and lacks some. The sample includes 200,000 to 250,000 clones, about 83% of them seen just once. Trimming took 5 bases from V and 0 from J; bases not matched to a gene: 5. Germline V gene sequence: CDR1 SGDLS, CDR2 YYNGEE. The CDR3 runs 16 residues. The rearrangement joins TRBV9 to TRBJ2-4, with 10 positions matching TRBD2. Sequencing was done on a sample of peripheral blood. This TCR was sampled from a man aged 60 to 69 who had recovered from COVID-19. As DNA, the CDR3 is TGTGCCAGCAGTGCTAGCGGGAGCATAGCCAAAAACATTCAGTACTTC. Protein product: CASSASGSIAKNIQYF.